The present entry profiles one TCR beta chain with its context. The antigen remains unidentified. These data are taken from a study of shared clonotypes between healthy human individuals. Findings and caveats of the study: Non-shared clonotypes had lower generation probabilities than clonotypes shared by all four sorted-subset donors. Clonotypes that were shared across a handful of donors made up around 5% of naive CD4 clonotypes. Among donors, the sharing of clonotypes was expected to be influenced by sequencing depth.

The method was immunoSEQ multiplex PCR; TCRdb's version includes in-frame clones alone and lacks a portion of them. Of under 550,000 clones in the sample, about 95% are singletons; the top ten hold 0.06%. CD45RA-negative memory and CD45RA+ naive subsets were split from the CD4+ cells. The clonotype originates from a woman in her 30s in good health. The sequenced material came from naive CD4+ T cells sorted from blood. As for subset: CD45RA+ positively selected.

The CDR3 loop is CASTPIPTGSSGNQPQHF. The CDR3 bases are TGTGCCAGCACCCCAATACCGACAGGGTCGAGTGGCAATCAGCCCCAGCATTTT. The V and J genes are TRBV28 and TRBJ1-5; 7 bases line up with TRBD1. Trimming removed 7 bases from V and 2 bases from J; junction bases left unmatched: 17. Germline lookup yields CDR1 MDHEN and CDR2 SYDVKM. CDR3 length: 18 amino acids.